Detailed here is one T cell receptor beta chain. The V end lost 4 bases, the J end lost 3 bases, and 7 bases lay between the germline ends. Germline CDR1 DFQATT, CDR2 SNEGSKA (reference sequence). The CDR3 loop spans 11 amino acids. Profiled with immunoSEQ multiplex PCR; TCRdb holds only in-frame clones, not every one. The sample holds about 21,000 clones, approximately 80% seen once. Treatment given: randomized to nivolumab then ipilimumab (arm A) or the reverse (arm B). PBMC sorting kept live CD3+CD8+ cells without CD19 or CD56. This sample was taken from a study of sequential checkpoint blockade in melanoma.

The material was CD8+ T cells sorted from blood (inferred from file names), obtained from a patient given nivolumab and ipilimumab in sequence. The clonotype originates from a human donor with melanoma. The J gene is TRBJ2-7, the V gene TRBV20-1; D gene uncertain. CDR3 nucleotides: TGCAGTGCTACCACTATCTACGAGCAGTACTTC. This gives the protein CSATTIYEQYF.